Following are 32 T cell receptor beta chains from one sample sequenced in a study of T cells in Graves' hyperthyroidism and ophthalmopathy. It was RNA transcripts that yielded the amplified TCR beta CDR3 regions. First-round RT-PCR targeting the TCR CDR3 was performed with the HTBI primer set. From the multiplex PCR reads, TCRdb called clonotypes with MiXCR, one entry per CDR3 protein. The sample includes about 640,000 distinct CDR3 sequences, roughly 46% of them seen just once. Material for sequencing was peripheral blood or thyroid tissue (not recorded which). These receptors were collected from an adult man with Graves' disease, either hyperthyroidism or ophthalmopathy (not recorded which).

The chain uses TRBV5-1 and TRBJ1-1; D is unclear. The CDR3 covers 14 residues. Trimming stripped 0 bases from V and 6 bases from J, with 12 bases between. Looked up from germline, CDR1 is SGHRS and CDR2 is YFSETQ. CDR3 residues: CASSLAGVTAEAFF. In nucleotides, the CDR3 is TGCGCCAGCAGCTTGGCCGGGGTTACCGCTGAAGCTTTCTTT.

The chain joins TRBV7-8 to TRBJ2-7; TRBD2 aligns across 14 bases. The CDR3 is made up of 18 amino acids. Germline CDR1 and CDR2: SGHVS and FQNEAQ. V lost 1 base and J lost 2; bases outside the gene matches: 7. The CDR3 loop reads CASSLEGTSGRFAYEQYF. CDR3 DNA: TGTGCCAGCAGCTTAGAAGGGACTAGCGGGAGATTCGCCTACGAGCAGTACTTC.

CDR3 DNA sequence: TGTGCCAGCAGCCACGGGACCGCGGGGGCCTCCTTCTCTGGGGCCAACGTCCTGACTTTC. Protein product: CASSHGTAGASFSGANVLTF. The rearrangement joins TRBV14 to TRBJ2-6; TRBD2 is a possible D gene (7 bases). The CDR3 runs to 20 residues. V dropped 3 bases and J dropped 0 bases, with 21 bases sitting between them. The germline V gene has CDR1 SGHDN and CDR2 FVKESK.

The rearrangement uses TRBV7-2 and TRBJ2-2; D is unclear. The CDR3 contains 13 residues. The germline V and J ends were trimmed by 6 bases and 9 bases, with 14 bases remaining between them. CDR1 SGHTA and CDR2 FQGNSA come from the germline V gene. CDR3 sequence: CASSLPDGWELFF. The CDR3 DNA follows: TGTGCCAGCAGTTTACCGGACGGATGGGAGCTGTTTTTT.

Only a few counts were recorded for this clonotype. The gene calls are TRBV20-1 and TRBJ1-2, with a weak D call TRBD1 (5 bases). This CDR3 region has 15 residues. V was clipped by 0 bases and J by 5 bases, with 16 bases between them. Germline CDR1 is DFQATT and CDR2 is SNEGSKA (reference sequence). In DNA form, the CDR3 reads TGCAGTGCTAGAGATGTGGGGAGGGGAACTTATGGCTACACCTTC. Protein sequence: CSARDVGRGTYGYTF.

The gene calls are TRBV9 and TRBJ2-7; 8 bases fit TRBD2. The CDR3 loop spans 15 amino acids. Germline V gives CDR1 SGDLS, CDR2 YYNGEE. With V trimmed by 4 bases and J by 2 bases, 8 bases remained unmatched. Written as DNA, the CDR3 is TGTGCCAGCAGCTCGTGGACGGGACTAGCCTACGAGCAGTACTTC. Protein product: CASSSWTGLAYEQYF.

The gene calls are TRBV19 and TRBJ1-1; TRBD1 agrees at 8 bases. The germline V gene encodes CDR1 LNHDA and CDR2 SQIVND (reference sequence). The CDR3 sequence is 12 residues long. V trimming: 9 bases; J trimming: 7 bases; junction bases outside the gene matches: 7. This CDR3 reads CASRPGTGEAFF. CDR3 coding DNA: TGTGCCAGCCGTCCCGGGACAGGTGAAGCTTTCTTT.

This clonotype was seen only a few times. This chain links TRBV15 with TRBJ2-7; D remains unclear. The V gene lost 0 bases and the J gene lost 3 bases, with 9 bases spanning the gap. From germline, CDR1 is LNHNV and CDR2 YYDKDF (reference sequence). The CDR3 length is 14 residues. CDR3 coding DNA: TGTGCCACCAGCAGAGATAGGCAGAACTACGAGCAGTACTTC. Protein product: CATSRDRQNYEQYF.

The chain combines TRBV12-3 or TRBV12-4 with TRBJ1-3; a weak D match, TRBD1 (5 bases). V was trimmed by 4 bases and J by 4 bases, leaving 8 bases between them. The CDR3 length is 13 residues. This CDR3 is CASSSRQGNTIYF. The CDR3 DNA follows: TGTGCCAGCAGTTCTCGACAGGGAAACACCATATATTTT.

This clonotype was observed many times. The chain carries TRBV25-1 and TRBJ1-1, with D uncertain. The CDR3 extends over 13 amino acids. Per germline, CDR1 MGHDK and CDR2 SYGVNS. V lost 5 bases to trimming and J lost 0 bases, with 7 bases between them. CDR3 in amino acids: CASSIRMNTEAFF. The CDR3 DNA sequence: TGTGCCAGCAGTATCCGGATGAACACTGAAGCTTTCTTT.

Concerning this clonotype itself: Germline and junction disagree at one end, which may indicate a read error. The rearrangement links TRBV7-7 to TRBJ2-7; D remains unclear. Germline V lookup: CDR1 SSHAT, CDR2 FNYEAQ (reference sequence). This CDR3 region has 9 residues. The CDR3: CASTREQYF. The CDR3 coding sequence is TGTGCTAGCACCCGCGAGCAGTACTTC.

This clonotype was picked up one time. This sequence may be a read error, since a much larger clone differs from it by one base. The CDR3: CASSWTGPTNYGYTF. As DNA, the CDR3 is TGTGCCAGCAGTTGGACGGGCCCGACTAACTATGGCTACACCTTC. The chain links TRBV2 to TRBJ1-2; D is ambiguous. The V and J ends lost 5 bases and 0 bases respectively, with 13 bases between them. The V gene's germline CDR1 is SNHLY and CDR2 FYNNEI. CDR3 length equals 15 residues.

The gene calls are TRBV25-1 and TRBJ1-5, with a weak D call TRBD1 (5 bases). The V and J ends lost 5 bases and 3 bases respectively, with 14 bases between them. The CDR3 is 15 amino acids. Germline V gene lookup returns CDR1 MGHDK and CDR2 SYGVNS. The CDR3 sequence is CASSFLGGSNQPQHF. CDR3 bases: TGTGCCAGCAGTTTCCTCGGGGGGTCCAATCAGCCCCAGCATTTT.

Remarks on this clonotype: This could be a read error, since a much larger clone is one nucleotide away. The rearrangement uses TRBV2 and TRBJ1-4, with D possibly TRBD1 on 5 matching bases. The CDR3 is 13 amino acids. V lost 11 bases and J lost 12, with 22 bases in between. CDR1 and CDR2 (germline): SNHLY, FYNNEI. The CDR3 bases are TGTGCCGGATGCAGGTGGGGCTGCGAAGAACTGTTTTTT. Its protein product is CAGCRWGCEELFF.

Regarding this clonotype: A junction boundary mismatches the germline segment, possibly from a read error. The DNA for the CDR3 is TGCGCCAGCAGAGGGACTATCTCTCTCGAGCAGTACTTC. This gives the protein CASRGTISLEQYF. V gene TRBV7-9 combines with J gene TRBJ2-7, with 7 bases aligning to TRBD2. The germline V gene encodes CDR1 SEHNR and CDR2 FQNEAQ (reference sequence). This CDR3 is built from 13 residues.

In its sample, this clonotype was seen a few times. This chain joins TRBV20-1 and TRBJ1-2, with TRBD1 matching 8 bases. V dropped 3 bases and J dropped 11; count of bases not matched to a gene: 8. This CDR3 spans 12 amino acids. Germline CDR1 reads DFQATT; CDR2 reads SNEGSKA (reference sequence). The CDR3 is CSASAGGGDYTF. The CDR3 region has the DNA TGCAGTGCTAGTGCAGGGGGCGGTGATTACACCTTC.

This clonotype was seen more than once but under ten times. The chain is built from TRBV12-3 or TRBV12-4 and TRBJ1-2; D perhaps matches TRBD1 (6 bases). There are 15 residues in the CDR3. Trimming left V 3 bases short and J 8 bases short, with 19 bases between. CDR3 protein: CASSLRWTETGGYTF. Here the CDR3 DNA reads TGTGCCAGCAGTTTGAGATGGACAGAAACGGGAGGCTACACCTTC.

This chain joins TRBV7-2 and TRBJ1-2; no clear D. Between the trimmed V and J ends, which lost 5 bases and 8 bases, there was a span of 18 bases. From germline, CDR1 is SGHTA and CDR2 FQGNSA. The CDR3 is 14 residues long. The chain's CDR3 is CASSPLLHFSGYTF. CDR3 coding DNA: TGTGCCAGCAGCCCGTTACTACACTTCTCCGGCTACACCTTC.

The rearrangement uses TRBV6-1 and TRBJ1-5; D is possibly TRBD1 (5 bases). The CDR3 has 15 residues. V was trimmed by 7 bases and J by 3 bases, leaving 16 bases between them. Germline V gene lookup returns CDR1 MNHNS and CDR2 SASEGT. DNA of the CDR3: TGTGCCAGCACGTCTCTGTGGGACCTCAATCAGCCCCAGCATTTT. Translating gives CASTSLWDLNQPQHF.

This clonotype was seen repeatedly, ten times or more. The chain employs TRBV19 and TRBJ1-5, with D unclear. The germline V gene encodes CDR1 LNHDA and CDR2 SQIVND (reference sequence). V was clipped by 4 bases and J by 0 bases, with 10 bases between them. The CDR3 extends over 15 amino acids. This CDR3 is CASSTMPDSNQPQHF. CDR3 bases: TGTGCCAGTAGTACCATGCCGGATAGCAATCAGCCCCAGCATTTT.

In regard to this clonotype: This may come from a read error, since a much larger clone is one base off. The chain recombines TRBV5-1 with TRBJ1-1, with a weak D call TRBD1 (5 bases). This CDR3 has 15 residues. Trimming removed 0 bases at V and 1 base at J, with 10 bases between. Germline V CDR1 and CDR2: SGHRS, YFSETQ. CDR3 DNA sequence: TGCGCCAGCAGCTTGGACGGGACGGCGAACACTGAAGCTTTCTTT. Protein sequence: CASSLDGTANTEAFF. The whole variable domain, remainder taken from reference TRBV5-1 and TRBJ1-1, is KAGVTQTPRYLIKTRGQQVTLSCSPISGHRSVSWYQQTPGQGLQFLFEYFSETQRNKGNFPGRFSGRQFSNSRSEMNVSTLELGDSALYLCASSLDGTANTEAFFGQGTRLTVV.

With respect to this clonotype: A clone one base away is much larger, so this may be a read error. The chain links TRBV29-1 to TRBJ1-1; no firm D call. The CDR3 totals 14 residues. CDR1 is SQVTM and CDR2 is ANQGSEA in the germline V gene. V gave up 4 bases and J gave up 4 bases, with 16 bases separating them. The CDR3 sequence: CSVGVGGLSTEAFF. The CDR3 nucleotides read TGCAGCGTTGGTGTGGGCGGGCTGAGCACTGAAGCTTTCTTT.

This clonotype came up many times. This chain joins TRBV29-1 and TRBJ1-1; D remains ambiguous. This CDR3 has 14 amino acids. Germline lookup yields CDR1 SQVTM and CDR2 ANQGSEA. Trimming removed 6 bases from V and 3 bases from J, with 17 bases in between. Written as DNA, the CDR3 is TGCAGCGTCCGGGCGGCGGGAATCTACACTGAAGCTTTCTTT. It translates to CSVRAAGIYTEAFF.

The gene calls are TRBV3-1 and TRBJ1-2; TRBD1 is a possible D gene (5 bases). The CDR3 loop spans 15 amino acids. Trimming cost V 4 bases and J 0 bases, with 12 bases left between them. Germline V gives CDR1 LGHDT, CDR2 YNNKEL (reference sequence). CDR3 region: CASSLGRGPNYGYTF. The DNA of the CDR3 is TGTGCCAGCAGCCTGGGACGGGGCCCTAACTATGGCTACACCTTC.

This clonotype has just one count. The chain carries TRBV20-1 and TRBJ1-1; a weak D match, TRBD1 (6 bases). This CDR3 spans 16 amino acids. Looked up from germline, CDR1 is DFQATT and CDR2 is SNEGSKA (reference sequence). Trimming pared 1 base from V and 5 bases from J, leaving 20 bases between. The CDR3 spells CSARGGYGGALTEAFF. The CDR3, as DNA: TGCAGTGCTAGAGGCGGTTACGGGGGGGCCTTAACTGAAGCTTTCTTT.

This sequence joins TRBV6-1 and TRBJ2-5, with 7 nucleotides matching TRBD2. The J call may not be correct, given that the DNA end is closer to TRBJ2-7. The CDR3 has 16 residues. Germline V gene lookup returns CDR1 MNHNS and CDR2 SASEGT. The CDR3 here is CASRARLTGGSYEQYF. CDR3 DNA: TGTGCCAGCAGAGCCCGACTAACGGGGGGCTCCTACGAGCAGTACTTC.

The chain couples TRBV19 to TRBJ1-5; TRBD1 aligns across 7 bases. The CDR3 contains 15 residues. The germline V gene encodes CDR1 LNHDA and CDR2 SQIVND (reference sequence). The V segment lost 9 bases and the J segment 7 bases; nucleotides outside the gene matches: 15. The CDR3 DNA follows: TGTGCCAGCAGGGCCCCGGGCAGGGGGGAACAGCCCCAGCATTTT. It codes for CASRAPGRGEQPQHF.

This clonotype has a count of ten or more. The chain couples TRBV11-2 to TRBJ1-5; maybe TRBD1 (5 bases). From germline, CDR1 is SGHAT and CDR2 FQNNGV. Trimming pared 3 bases from V and 5 bases from J, leaving 8 bases between. The CDR3 is made up of 13 amino acids. The CDR3 nucleotides are TGTGCCAGCAGCTTGCAGGGATATCAGCCCCAGCATTTT. Translation gives CASSLQGYQPQHF.

This clonotype occurred a few times. The germline gene is not matched at one end of the junction; a read error may be the cause. The chain uses TRBV10-3 and TRBJ2-7; unclear D gene. This CDR3 has 13 amino acids. The germline V gene has CDR1 ENHRY and CDR2 SYGVKD. The CDR3 protein is CASSEGTRIQQYF. CDR3 nucleotide sequence: TGTGCCAGCAGTGAAGGAACCAGGATACAGCAGTACTTC.

This chain links TRBV7-2 with TRBJ2-7; D possibly matches TRBD1 or TRBD2 (5 bases each). CDR3 length: 16 residues. Germline CDR1 SGHTA, CDR2 FQGNSA. V was pared by 1 base and J by 2 bases, with 15 bases between. The CDR3 DNA follows: TGTGCCAGCAGCTTAGAGATGGGGACGGGAACCTACGAGCAGTACTTC. As protein: CASSLEMGTGTYEQYF.

This clonotype was seen repeatedly, ten times or more. CDR3 nucleotide sequence: TGTGCCAGCAGCGTGGACGCCGGGGAGCTGTTTTTT. Protein: CASSVDAGELFF. The V call is TRBV9, the J call TRBJ2-2; D is ambiguous. Trimming removed 2 bases from V and 6 bases from J, with 5 bases in between. The CDR3 has 12 amino acids. Germline loops: CDR1 SGDLS, CDR2 YYNGEE.

The chain recombines TRBV5-1 with TRBJ2-2; 14 positions agree with TRBD2. Trimming cost V 3 bases and J 6 bases; bases outside gene matches: 4. CDR1 and CDR2 (germline): SGHRS, YFSETQ. CDR3 size: 16 residues. CDR3 sequence: CASSYTGLAGAGELFF. The CDR3 bases are TGCGCCAGCAGCTATACGGGACTAGCGGGAGCCGGGGAGCTGTTTTTT.